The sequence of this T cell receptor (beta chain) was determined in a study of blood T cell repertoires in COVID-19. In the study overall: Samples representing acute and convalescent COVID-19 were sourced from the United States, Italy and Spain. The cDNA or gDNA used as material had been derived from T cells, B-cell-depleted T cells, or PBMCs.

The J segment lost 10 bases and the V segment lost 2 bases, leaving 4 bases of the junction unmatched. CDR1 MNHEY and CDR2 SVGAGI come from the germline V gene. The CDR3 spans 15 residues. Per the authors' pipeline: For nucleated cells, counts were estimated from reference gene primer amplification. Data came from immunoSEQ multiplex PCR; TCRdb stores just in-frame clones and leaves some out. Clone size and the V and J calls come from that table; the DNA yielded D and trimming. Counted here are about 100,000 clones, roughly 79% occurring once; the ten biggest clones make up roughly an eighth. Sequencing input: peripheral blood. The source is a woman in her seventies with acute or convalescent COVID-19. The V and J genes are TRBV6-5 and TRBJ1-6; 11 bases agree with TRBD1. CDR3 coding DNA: TGTGCCAGCAGTTACGTCGGGACAGGGGGGTCACCCCTCCACTTT. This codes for CASSYVGTGGSPLHF.